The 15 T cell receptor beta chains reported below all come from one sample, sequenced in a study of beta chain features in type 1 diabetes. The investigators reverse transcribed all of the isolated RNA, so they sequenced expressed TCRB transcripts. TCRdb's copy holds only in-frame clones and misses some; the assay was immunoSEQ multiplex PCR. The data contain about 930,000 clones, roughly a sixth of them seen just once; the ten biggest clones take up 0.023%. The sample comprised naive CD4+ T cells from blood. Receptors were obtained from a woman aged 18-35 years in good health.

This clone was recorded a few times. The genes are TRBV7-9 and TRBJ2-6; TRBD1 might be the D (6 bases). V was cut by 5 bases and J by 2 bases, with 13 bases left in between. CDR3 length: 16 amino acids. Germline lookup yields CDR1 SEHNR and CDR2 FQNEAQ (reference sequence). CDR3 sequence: CASSNTGKAGANVLTF. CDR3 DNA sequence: TGTGCCAGCAGCAATACAGGGAAGGCTGGGGCCAACGTCCTGACTTTC.

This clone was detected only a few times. As DNA, the CDR3 is TGTGCAAGTCGCCGACGGAGGCGAAGCCAGCCCCAGCATTTT. Its translation is CASRRRRRSQPQHF. The chain links TRBV12-2 to TRBJ1-5. TRBV12-2 is classified as a pseudogene. The CDR3 runs 14 residues.

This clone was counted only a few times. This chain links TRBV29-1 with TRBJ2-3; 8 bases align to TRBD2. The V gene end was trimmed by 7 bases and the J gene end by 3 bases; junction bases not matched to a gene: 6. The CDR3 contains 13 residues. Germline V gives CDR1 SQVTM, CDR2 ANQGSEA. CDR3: CSELSGSTDTQYF. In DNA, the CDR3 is TGCAGCGAGCTAAGCGGGAGTACAGATACGCAGTATTTT.

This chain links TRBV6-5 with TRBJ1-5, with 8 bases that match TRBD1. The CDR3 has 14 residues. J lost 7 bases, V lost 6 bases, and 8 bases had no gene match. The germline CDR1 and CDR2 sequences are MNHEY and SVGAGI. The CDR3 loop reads CASSDGQGWQPQHF. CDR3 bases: TGTGCCAGCAGCGACGGACAGGGATGGCAGCCCCAGCATTTT.

CDR3 protein: CASSLAPQGEKLFF. In DNA form, the CDR3 reads TGTGCCAGCAGCTTAGCGCCCCAGGGCGAAAAACTGTTTTTT. This chain connects TRBV7-2 to TRBJ1-4, with a possible D match to TRBD1 (5 bases). This CDR3 spans 14 amino acids. Between the trimmed V and J ends, which lost 0 bases and 8 bases, there was a span of 10 bases. The germline gives CDR1 SGHTA, CDR2 FQGNSA.

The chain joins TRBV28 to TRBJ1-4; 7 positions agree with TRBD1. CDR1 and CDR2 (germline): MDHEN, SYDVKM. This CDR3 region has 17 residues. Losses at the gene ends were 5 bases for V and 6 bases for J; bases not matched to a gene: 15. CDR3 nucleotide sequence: TGTGCCAGCAGTCCATACAGACAGGGTACTGGGGATGAAAAACTGTTTTTT. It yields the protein CASSPYRQGTGDEKLFF.

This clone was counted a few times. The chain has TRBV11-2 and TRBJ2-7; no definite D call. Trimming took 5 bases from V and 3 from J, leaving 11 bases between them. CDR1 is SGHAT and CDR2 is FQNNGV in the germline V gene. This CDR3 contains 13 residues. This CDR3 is CASSVTGVYEQYF. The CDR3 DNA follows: TGTGCCAGCAGCGTAACTGGGGTCTACGAGCAGTACTTC.

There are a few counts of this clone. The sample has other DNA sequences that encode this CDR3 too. CDR3 DNA sequence: TGTGCCAGCAGCTTAGTCGTTACTAGCAGTGCCTACGAGCAGTACTTC. Protein product: CASSLVVTSSAYEQYF. The V gene is TRBV7-2, the J gene TRBJ2-7, with D possibly matching TRBD2 (6 bases). V was cut by 1 base and J by 2 bases, with 15 bases left in between. The CDR3 length is 16 residues. In germline, CDR1 is SGHTA, CDR2 FQGNSA.

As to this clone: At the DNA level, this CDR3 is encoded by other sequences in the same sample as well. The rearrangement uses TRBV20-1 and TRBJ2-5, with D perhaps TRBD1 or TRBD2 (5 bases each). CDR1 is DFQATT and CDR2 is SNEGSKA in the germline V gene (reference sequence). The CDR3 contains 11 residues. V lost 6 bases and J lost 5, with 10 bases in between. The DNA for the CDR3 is TGCAGTGCCCGGGGCCAGGAGACCCAGTACTTC. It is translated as CSARGQETQYF.

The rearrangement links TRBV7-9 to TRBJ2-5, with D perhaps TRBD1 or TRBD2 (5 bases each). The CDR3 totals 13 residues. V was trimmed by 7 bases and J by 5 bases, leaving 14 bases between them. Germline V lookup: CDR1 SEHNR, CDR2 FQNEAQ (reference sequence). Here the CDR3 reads CASNPEGTETQYF. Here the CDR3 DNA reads TGTGCCAGCAACCCAGAAGGGACGGAGACCCAGTACTTC. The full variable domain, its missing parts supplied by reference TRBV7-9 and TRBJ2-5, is DTGVSQNPRHKITKRGQNVTFRCDPISEHNRLYWYRQTLGQGPEFLTYFQNEAQLEKSRLLSDRFSAERPKGSFSTLEIQRTEQGDSAMYLCASNPEGTETQYFGPGTRLLVL.

CDR3 sequence: CASSQGLAGVSYEQYF. CDR3 bases: TGCGCCAGCAGCCAGGGACTAGCGGGAGTATCGTACGAGCAGTACTTC. V usage is TRBV4-1 and J usage is TRBJ2-7; 14 bases map to TRBD2. Germline lookup yields CDR1 MGHRA and CDR2 YSYEKL. V shed 3 bases, J shed 4 bases, and the junction held 5 bases outside the gene matches. The CDR3 has 16 residues.

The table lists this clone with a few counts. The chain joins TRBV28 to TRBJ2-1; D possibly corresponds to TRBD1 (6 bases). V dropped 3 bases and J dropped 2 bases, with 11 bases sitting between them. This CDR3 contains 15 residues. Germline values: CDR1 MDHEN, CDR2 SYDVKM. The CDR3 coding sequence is TGTGCCAGCAGTTTCGTACAGGGTGCCTACAATGAGCAGTTCTTC. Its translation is CASSFVQGAYNEQFF. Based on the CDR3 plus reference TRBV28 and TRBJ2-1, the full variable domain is DVKVTQSSRYLVKRTGEKVFLECVQDMDHENMFWYRQDPGLGLRLIYFSYDVKMKEKGDIPEGYSVSREKKERFSLILESASTNQTSMYLCASSFVQGAYNEQFFGPGTRLTVL.

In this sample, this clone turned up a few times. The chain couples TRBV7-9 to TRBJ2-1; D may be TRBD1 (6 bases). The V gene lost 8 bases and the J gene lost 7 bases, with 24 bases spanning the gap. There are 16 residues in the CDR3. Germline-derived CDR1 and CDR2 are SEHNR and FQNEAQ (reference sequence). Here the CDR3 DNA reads TGTGCCAGCGGGTCCTTTACAGGGAAAGCCGTGAATGAGCAGTTCTTC. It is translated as CASGSFTGKAVNEQFF.

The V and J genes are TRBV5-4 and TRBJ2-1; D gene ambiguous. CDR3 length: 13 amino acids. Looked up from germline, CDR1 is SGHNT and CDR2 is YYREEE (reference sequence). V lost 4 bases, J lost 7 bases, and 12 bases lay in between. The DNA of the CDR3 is TGTGCCAGCAGCCCGGACCTTATGAATGAGCAGTTCTTC. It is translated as CASSPDLMNEQFF.

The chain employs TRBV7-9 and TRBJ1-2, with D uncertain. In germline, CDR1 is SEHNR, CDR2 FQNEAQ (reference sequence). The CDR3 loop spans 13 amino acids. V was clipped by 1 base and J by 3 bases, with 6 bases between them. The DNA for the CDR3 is TGTGCCAGCAGCTTAGAGAGCGACTATGGCTACACCTTC. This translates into CASSLESDYGYTF.